The present T cell receptor (beta chain) was sequenced within a study of blood T cell repertoires in COVID-19. Study-level information: Some COVID-19 samples were acute and others convalescent; all came from the United States, Italy and Spain.

The table came from immunoSEQ multiplex PCR; TCRdb's copy has only in-frame clones and leaves some out. Counted here are a few hundred thousand clones, roughly 86% occurring once; the ten biggest clones make up over 7.5%. Germline loops: CDR1 SGHRS, CDR2 YFSETQ. The CDR3 extends over 17 amino acids. V lost 0 bases, J lost 3 bases, and 10 bases stayed unmatched. The source of this sequence is a man in his forties who had recovered from COVID-19. What was sequenced was peripheral blood. The chain recombines TRBV5-1 with TRBJ2-7; TRBD2 aligns across 9 bases. CDR3 protein: CASSLGSYAGGYYEQYF. CDR3 nucleotide sequence: TGCGCCAGCAGCTTGGGTTCCTACGCGGGAGGGTACTACGAGCAGTACTTC.